This TCR beta chain appears in the sequencing data of a study of blood T cell repertoires in COVID-19. Clones were sequenced by immunoSEQ multiplex PCR, and TCRdb holds only the in-frame ones, with some missing. Altogether about 140,000 clones are present, approximately 86% being singletons, with the ten largest covering more than 5%. The V end was cut by 5 bases, the J end by 4 bases, with 21 bases between. The CDR3 is 17 amino acids. Germline CDR1 and CDR2: MDHEN and SYDVKM. This TCR was recovered from a woman aged 40 to 50 who had recovered from COVID-19. The chain employs TRBV28 and TRBJ1-5; tentatively, D is TRBD1 (5 bases). Sequencing input: PBMCs or T cells enriched from blood (not recorded which). CDR3 nucleotide sequence: TGTGCCAGCAGTCCCTCGGGGGAACTCAGGGTGAATCAGCCCCAGCATTTT. As protein: CASSPSGELRVNQPQHF.